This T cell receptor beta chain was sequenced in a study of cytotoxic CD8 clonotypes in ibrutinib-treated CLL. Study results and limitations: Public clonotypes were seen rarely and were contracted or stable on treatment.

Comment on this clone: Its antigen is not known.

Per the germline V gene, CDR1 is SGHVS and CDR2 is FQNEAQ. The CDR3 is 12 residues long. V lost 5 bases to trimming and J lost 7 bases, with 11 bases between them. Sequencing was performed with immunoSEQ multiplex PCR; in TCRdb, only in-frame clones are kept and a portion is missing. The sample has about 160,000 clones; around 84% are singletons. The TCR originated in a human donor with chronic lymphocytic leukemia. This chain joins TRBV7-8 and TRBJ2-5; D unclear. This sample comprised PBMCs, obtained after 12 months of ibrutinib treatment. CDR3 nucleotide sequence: TGTGCCAGCAGCCCTCGTGTCGGGACCCAGTACTTC. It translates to CASSPRVGTQYF.